Below, 3 T cell receptor beta chains from the same sample are listed, as sequenced in a study of blood T cell repertoires in COVID-19. The data were produced by immunoSEQ multiplex PCR, yet TCRdb's version contains in-frame clones alone and is incomplete. The table shows 70,000 to 80,000 clones, with 82% occurring only once. Specimen: peripheral blood. These receptors were collected from a man in his forties or fifties with acute or convalescent COVID-19.

This clone was counted a few times. This chain joins TRBV10-3 and TRBJ1-6; 7 nucleotides match TRBD1. V dropped 6 bases and J dropped 7; count of bases not matched to a gene: 9. The germline V gene encodes CDR1 ENHRY and CDR2 SYGVKD. The CDR3 runs to 15 residues. The CDR3 is CAIRDQGVRNSPLHF. The CDR3 DNA follows: TGTGCCATCAGGGACCAGGGGGTTAGGAATTCACCCCTCCACTTT.

The CDR3 spells CASSLLAQGELFF. The CDR3 DNA sequence: TGTGCCAGTAGTTTACTAGCCCAAGGGGAGCTGTTTTTT. The rearrangement links TRBV19 to TRBJ2-2; perhaps TRBD2 as D (6 bases). V lost 5 bases and J lost 8, with 12 bases in between. The CDR3 loop spans 13 amino acids. The germline V gene encodes CDR1 LNHDA and CDR2 SQIVND (reference sequence).

This clone has a handful of counts. This chain joins TRBV19 and TRBJ1-4; the D is unclear. The CDR3 spans 14 residues. Deletions cut 3 bases from V and 7 bases from J, with 12 bases between. CDR1 is LNHDA, CDR2 SQIVND, per germline (reference sequence). The CDR3 coding sequence is TGTGCCAGTAGTATGGGTAGGCGAGGTGAAAAACTGTTTTTT. It specifies CASSMGRRGEKLFF.